The clone carrying this T cell receptor beta chain was seen a few times. This sample is part of a study of blood T cells in healthy people across ages. For the second PCR, which ran for about 6 to 11 cycles, a sample-barcoded 5' primer and a J-beta primer mix were used. TCRdb re-derived calls from the 5' RACE reads in MiXCR, one entry per CDR3 protein. This repertoire shows 730,000 or so distinct CDR3 sequences, roughly 45% found once; its top ten account for 20% to 25%. The CDR3 is 15 residues long. Germline V gene sequence: CDR1 SGHRS, CDR2 YFSETQ. Losses at the gene ends were 0 bases for V and 2 bases for J; bases not matched to a gene: 3.

The chain couples TRBV5-1 to TRBJ2-3, with 7 nucleotides matching TRBD1. The receptor comes from a woman aged 55-69 years in good health. Sequencing used blood. CDR3 bases: TGCGCCAGCAGCTTGGGACAGGGCCCCACAGATACGCAGTATTTT. Protein product: CASSLGQGPTDTQYF. The whole variable domain, remainder taken from reference TRBV5-1 and TRBJ2-3, is KAGVTQTPRYLIKTRGQQVTLSCSPISGHRSVSWYQQTPGQGLQFLFEYFSETQRNKGNFPGRFSGRQFSNSRSEMNVSTLELGDSALYLCASSLGQGPTDTQYFGPGTRLTVL.